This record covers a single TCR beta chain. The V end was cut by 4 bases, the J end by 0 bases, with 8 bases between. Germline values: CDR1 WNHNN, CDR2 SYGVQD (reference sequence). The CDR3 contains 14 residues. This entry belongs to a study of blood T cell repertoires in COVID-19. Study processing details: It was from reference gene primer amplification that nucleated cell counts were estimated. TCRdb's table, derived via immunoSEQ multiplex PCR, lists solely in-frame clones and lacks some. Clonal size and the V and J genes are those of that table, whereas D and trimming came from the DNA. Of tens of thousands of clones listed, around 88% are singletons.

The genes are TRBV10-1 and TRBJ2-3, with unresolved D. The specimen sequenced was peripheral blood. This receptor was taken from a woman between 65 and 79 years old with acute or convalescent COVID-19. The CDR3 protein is CASSGSISTDTQYF. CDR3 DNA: TGCGCCAGCAGTGGGAGTATAAGCACAGATACGCAGTATTTT.